This T cell receptor (beta chain) was sequenced for a study of blood T cell repertoires in COVID-19. The wider study: COVID-19 samples, acute and convalescent, were from the United States, Italy and Spain.

Libraries were prepared by immunoSEQ multiplex PCR; TCRdb keeps only in-frame clonotypes and omits some of them. The sample has about 34,000 clones; about 90% are singletons. This TCR derives from a man aged 55 to 69 with active COVID-19. The sequenced sample consisted of peripheral blood.

In DNA, the CDR3 is TGTGCCAGCAGTCCCTGGGGGGGCACTGAAGCTTTCTTT. Translating it yields CASSPWGGTEAFF. The chain has TRBV6-6 and TRBJ1-1; a weak D match, TRBD1 (5 bases). V lost 5 bases to trimming and J lost 4 bases, with 11 bases between them. The germline V gene has CDR1 MNHNY and CDR2 SVGAGI (reference sequence). The CDR3 is 13 amino acids.